The entry below gives a single T cell receptor beta chain sequence along with its context. No antigen is known for it. Trimming stripped 4 bases from V and 1 base from J, with 25 bases between. The CDR3 runs to 19 residues. Germline CDR1 reads MGHRA; CDR2 reads YSYEKL. These data come from a study of post-analysis software for immune sequencing data. Prepared TCR beta cDNA libraries contained unique molecular identifiers. TCRdb analysed the PCR reads with MiXCR anew, one entry per CDR3 protein. The table records under 900,000 distinct CDR3 sequences, approximately 53% of them present only once. Study-level results: Patients carried a handful of TRBV segments more frequently than controls did, and TRBV5-6, TRBV5-1 and TRBV20-1 were among them.

The chain couples TRBV4-1 to TRBJ1-2; possible D gene TRBD1, 6 bases. This TCR was recovered from a girl aged 10 to 17 with multiple sclerosis. Material: blood. The CDR3 reads CASSREPGRGRTNNYGYTF. CDR3 nucleotides: TGCGCCAGCAGCCGAGAGCCCGGCAGGGGACGCACCAATAACTATGGCTACACCTTC.